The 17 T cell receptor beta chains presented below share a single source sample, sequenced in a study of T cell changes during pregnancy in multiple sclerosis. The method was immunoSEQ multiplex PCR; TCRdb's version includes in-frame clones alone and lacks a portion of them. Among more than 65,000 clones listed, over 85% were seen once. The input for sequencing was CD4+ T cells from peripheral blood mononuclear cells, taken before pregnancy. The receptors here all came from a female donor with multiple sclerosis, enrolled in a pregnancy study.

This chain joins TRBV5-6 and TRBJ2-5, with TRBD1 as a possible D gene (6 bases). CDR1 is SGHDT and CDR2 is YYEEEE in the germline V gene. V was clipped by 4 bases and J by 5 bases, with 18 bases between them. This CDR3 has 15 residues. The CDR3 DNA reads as TGTGCCAGCAGCCCGGGCAGGGGCACGGGGGAGACCCAGTACTTC. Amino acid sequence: CASSPGRGTGETQYF.

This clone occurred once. The DNA of the CDR3 is TGCGCCAGCAGCTTGGAGGCAGGCTTTAACTATGGCTACACCTTC. Residues: CASSLEAGFNYGYTF. V usage is TRBV5-1 and J usage is TRBJ1-2; the D is unclear. There are 15 residues in the CDR3. The ends were cut back, 0 bases at V and 1 base at J, with 10 bases in the middle. Germline CDR1 and CDR2: SGHRS and YFSETQ.

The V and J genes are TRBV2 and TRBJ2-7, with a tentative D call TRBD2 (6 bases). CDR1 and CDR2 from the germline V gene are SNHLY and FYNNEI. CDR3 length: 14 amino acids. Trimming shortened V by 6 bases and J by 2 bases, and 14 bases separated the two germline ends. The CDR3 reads CASRTGLLTYEQYF. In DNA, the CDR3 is TGTGCCAGCAGGACGGGACTGTTAACCTACGAGCAGTACTTC.

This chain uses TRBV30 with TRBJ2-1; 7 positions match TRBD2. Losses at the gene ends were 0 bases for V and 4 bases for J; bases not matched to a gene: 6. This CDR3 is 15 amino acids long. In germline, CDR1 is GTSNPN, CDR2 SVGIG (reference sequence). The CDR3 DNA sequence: TGTGCCTGGAGTGTGGGGGGGGGACTTTACAATGAGCAGTTCTTC. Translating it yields CAWSVGGGLYNEQFF.

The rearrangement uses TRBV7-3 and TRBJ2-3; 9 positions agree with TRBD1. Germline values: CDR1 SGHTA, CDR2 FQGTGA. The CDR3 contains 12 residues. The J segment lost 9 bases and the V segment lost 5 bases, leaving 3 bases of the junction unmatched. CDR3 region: CASSAGQGTQYF. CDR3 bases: TGTGCCAGCAGCGCCGGACAGGGGACGCAGTATTTT.

CDR3 protein: CAIRPLGQGAGYTF. The CDR3, as DNA: TGTGCCATCAGGCCCTTGGGACAGGGGGCCGGCTACACCTTC. This rearrangement joins TRBV10-3 to TRBJ1-2, with 12 bases aligning to TRBD1. Germline values: CDR1 ENHRY, CDR2 SYGVKD. The length of the CDR3 is 14 residues. J lost 8 bases, V lost 6 bases, and 7 bases had no gene match.

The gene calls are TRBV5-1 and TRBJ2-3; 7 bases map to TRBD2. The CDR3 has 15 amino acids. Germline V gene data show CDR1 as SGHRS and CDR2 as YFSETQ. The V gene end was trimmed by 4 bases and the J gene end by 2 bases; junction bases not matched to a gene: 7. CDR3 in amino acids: CASSPVGTTTDTQYF. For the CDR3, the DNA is TGCGCCAGCAGCCCCGTTGGGACTACCACAGATACGCAGTATTTT.

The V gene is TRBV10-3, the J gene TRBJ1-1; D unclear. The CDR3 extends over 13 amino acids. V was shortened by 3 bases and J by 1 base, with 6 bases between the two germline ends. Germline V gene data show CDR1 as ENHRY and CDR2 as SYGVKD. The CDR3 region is CAISDSGNTEAFF. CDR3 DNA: TGTGCCATCAGTGATTCGGGGAACACTGAAGCTTTCTTT.

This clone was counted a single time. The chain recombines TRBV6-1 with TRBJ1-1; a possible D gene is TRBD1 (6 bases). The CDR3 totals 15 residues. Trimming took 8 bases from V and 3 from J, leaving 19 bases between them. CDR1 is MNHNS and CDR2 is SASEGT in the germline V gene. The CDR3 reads CASASARGVDTEAFF. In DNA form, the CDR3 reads TGTGCCAGCGCCTCAGCCAGGGGTGTGGACACTGAAGCTTTCTTT.

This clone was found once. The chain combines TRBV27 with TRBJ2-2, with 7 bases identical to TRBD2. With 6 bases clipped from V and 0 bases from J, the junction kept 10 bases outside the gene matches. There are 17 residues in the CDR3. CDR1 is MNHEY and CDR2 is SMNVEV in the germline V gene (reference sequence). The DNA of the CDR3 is TGTGCCAGCAGGCCACTTCTAGCGGCGGCGAACACCGGGGAGCTGTTTTTT. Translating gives CASRPLLAAANTGELFF.

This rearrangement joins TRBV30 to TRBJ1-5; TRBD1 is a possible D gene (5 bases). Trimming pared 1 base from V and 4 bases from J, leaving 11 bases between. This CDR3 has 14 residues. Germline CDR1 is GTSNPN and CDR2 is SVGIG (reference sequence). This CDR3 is CAWSATVINQPQHF. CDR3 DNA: TGTGCCTGGAGTGCGACAGTTATAAATCAGCCCCAGCATTTT.

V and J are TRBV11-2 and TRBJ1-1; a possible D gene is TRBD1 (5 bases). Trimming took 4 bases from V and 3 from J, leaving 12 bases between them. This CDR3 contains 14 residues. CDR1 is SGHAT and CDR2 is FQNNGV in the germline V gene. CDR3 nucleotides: TGTGCCAGCAGCTCTCAGGGTGGGGACACTGAAGCTTTCTTT. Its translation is CASSSQGGDTEAFF.

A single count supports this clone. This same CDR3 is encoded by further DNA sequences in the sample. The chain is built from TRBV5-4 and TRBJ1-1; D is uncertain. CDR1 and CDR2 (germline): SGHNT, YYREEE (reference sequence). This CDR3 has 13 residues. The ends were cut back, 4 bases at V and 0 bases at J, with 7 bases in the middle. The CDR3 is CASSPDMNTEAFF. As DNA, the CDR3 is TGTGCCAGCAGCCCTGACATGAACACTGAAGCTTTCTTT. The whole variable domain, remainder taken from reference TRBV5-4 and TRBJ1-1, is ETGVTQSPTHLIKTRGQQVTLRCSSQSGHNTVSWYQQALGQGPQFIFQYYREEENGRGNFPPRFSGLQFPNYSSELNVNALELDDSALYLCASSPDMNTEAFFGQGTRLTVV.

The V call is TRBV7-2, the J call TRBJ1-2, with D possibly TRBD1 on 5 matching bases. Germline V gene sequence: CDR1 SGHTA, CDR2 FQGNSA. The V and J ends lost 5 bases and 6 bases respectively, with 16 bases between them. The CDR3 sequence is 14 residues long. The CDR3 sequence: CASSPRQRANGYTF. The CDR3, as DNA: TGTGCCAGCAGCCCCCGACAGAGAGCCAATGGCTACACCTTC.

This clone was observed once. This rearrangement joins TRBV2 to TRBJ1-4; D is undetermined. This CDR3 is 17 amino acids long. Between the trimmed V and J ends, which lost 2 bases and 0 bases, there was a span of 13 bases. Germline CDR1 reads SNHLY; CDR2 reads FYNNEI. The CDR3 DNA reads TGTGCCAGCAGTGAAAGGCAGGCCCCCGCAACTAATGAAAAACTGTTTTTT. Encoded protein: CASSERQAPATNEKLFF.

The CDR3 coding sequence is TGTGCCAGCAGCGTAGGAGGTCCGGGATTCGGCAATGAGCAGTTCTTC. Protein: CASSVGGPGFGNEQFF. The chain links TRBV9 to TRBJ2-1; maybe TRBD2 (5 bases). Per germline, CDR1 SGDLS and CDR2 YYNGEE. The CDR3 totals 16 residues. Between the trimmed V and J ends, which lost 0 bases and 6 bases, there was a span of 16 bases. Full variable domain (remainder filled in from reference TRBV9 and TRBJ2-1): DSGVTQTPKHLITATGQRVTLRCSPRSGDLSVYWYQQSLDQGLQFLIQYYNGEERAKGNILERFSAQQFPDLHSELNLSSLELGDSALYFCASSVGGPGFGNEQFFGPGTRLTVL.

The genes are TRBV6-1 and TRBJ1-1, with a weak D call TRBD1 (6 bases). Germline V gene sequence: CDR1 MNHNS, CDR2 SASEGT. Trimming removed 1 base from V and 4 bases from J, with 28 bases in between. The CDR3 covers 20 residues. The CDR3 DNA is TGTGCCAGCAGTGAAGGATACGAGGGACATATAACCGGTCGGGGCACTGAAGCTTTCTTT. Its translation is CASSEGYEGHITGRGTEAFF.